Below, 22 T cell receptor beta chains from the same sample are listed, as sequenced in a study of shared clonotypes between healthy human individuals (TCRdb year 2020). Library method: the immunoSEQ multiplex PCR assay. TCRdb's version of the immuneACCESS table is confined to in-frame rearrangements and falls short of the full clone set. An unresolved V gene accounts for under half of the shortfall where checked; the remainder is of unknown origin. The table for this sample lists approximately 640,000 clones; about two thirds of them were counted only once. Roughly 1.8% of the sample belongs to the ten largest clones. Sequencing input: memory CD4+ T cells sorted from blood. According to the study, the label for this sample's cell subset or site signals: CD45RA-negative fraction. The receptors come from a woman younger than 45 in good health.

As regards this clone: Other DNA sequences in the sample encode the same CDR3. V and J are TRBV27 and TRBJ1-2; 7 positions match TRBD1. With 6 bases clipped from V and 5 bases from J, the junction kept 0 bases outside the gene matches. The germline V gene has CDR1 MNHEY and CDR2 SMNVEV (reference sequence). This CDR3 spans 11 amino acids. The chain's CDR3 is CASSRGYGYTF. CDR3 nucleotides: TGTGCCAGCAGCAGGGGGTATGGCTACACCTTC.

The chain joins TRBV29-1 to TRBJ2-3; 9 positions match TRBD2. The V segment lost 6 bases and the J segment 0 bases; nucleotides outside the gene matches: 4. CDR3 length: 14 residues. Germline V gives CDR1 SQVTM, CDR2 ANQGSEA. The CDR3 loop reads CSVVTSGSTDTQYF. Here the CDR3 DNA reads TGCAGCGTCGTGACTAGCGGTAGCACAGATACGCAGTATTTT.

The V gene is TRBV27, the J gene TRBJ2-7; D remains unclear. CDR1 MNHEY and CDR2 SMNVEV come from the germline V gene (reference sequence). The CDR3 extends over 15 amino acids. The V end was cut by 3 bases, the J end by 0 bases, with 12 bases between. CDR3 sequence reads: CASSFRLTSSYEQYF. The CDR3 coding sequence is TGTGCCAGCAGTTTCCGACTCACCAGCTCCTACGAGCAGTACTTC.

The chain combines TRBV7-8 with TRBJ2-5; D not certain. The CDR3 is made up of 14 amino acids. The ends were cut back, 2 bases at V and 3 bases at J, with 10 bases in the middle. The germline V gene has CDR1 SGHVS and CDR2 FQNEAQ. CDR3 DNA: TGTGCCAGCAGCTTATTCCCAGGAGAAGAGACCCAGTACTTC. This gives the protein CASSLFPGEETQYF. Looking up the rest from reference TRBV7-8 and TRBJ2-5 gives the full variable domain: GAGVSQSPRYKVAKRGQDVALRCDPISGHVSLFWYQQALGQGPEFLTYFQNEAQLDKSGLPSDRFFAERPEGSVSTLKIQRTQQEDSAVYLCASSLFPGEETQYFGPGTRLLVL.

This chain uses TRBV6-1 with TRBJ2-7; 9 nucleotides match TRBD1. The CDR3 totals 14 residues. V lost 4 bases to trimming and J lost 2 bases; unmatched junction nucleotides: 3. The V gene's germline CDR1 is MNHNS and CDR2 SASEGT. CDR3 region: CASSADRGTYEQYF. Written as DNA, the CDR3 is TGTGCCAGCAGTGCCGACAGGGGGACCTACGAGCAGTACTTC.

The gene calls are TRBV11-1 and TRBJ2-7; 10 bases fit TRBD1. Germline V CDR1 and CDR2: SGHAT, FQDESV (reference sequence). Trimming at V came to 1 base and at J to 3 bases, leaving 3 bases not matched to a gene. CDR3 size: 15 residues. Here the CDR3 reads CASSLGTGGDYEQYF. The CDR3 DNA is TGTGCCAGCAGCTTAGGGACAGGGGGAGACTACGAGCAGTACTTC.

Notes on this clone: The sample carries other DNA sequences with the same CDR3. The chain couples TRBV6-5 to TRBJ2-7; D perhaps matches TRBD1 (6 bases). With 0 bases removed from V and 0 bases from J, the gap between germline ends came to 9 bases. This CDR3 region has 15 residues. Germline V lookup: CDR1 MNHEY, CDR2 SVGAGI. CDR3 protein: CASSYSTGSSYEQYF. The CDR3 DNA sequence: TGTGCCAGCAGTTACTCGACAGGCAGCTCCTACGAGCAGTACTTC.

This clone was counted only a few times. V usage is TRBV28 and J usage is TRBJ1-4; no firm D call. The CDR3 is 13 residues long. The germline CDR1 and CDR2 sequences are MDHEN and SYDVKM. V gave up 6 bases and J gave up 11 bases, with 16 bases separating them. CDR3 DNA sequence: TGTGCCAGCAGCTCCGGGTCGACGGGCAAACTGTTTTTT. As protein: CASSSGSTGKLFF.

The sample holds a few counts of this clone. The genes are TRBV2 and TRBJ1-2; 8 bases are a match to TRBD1. The CDR3 consists of 13 residues. Germline assignment: CDR1 SNHLY and CDR2 FYNNEI. After removal of 2 bases from V and 7 bases from J, the junction contained 3 bases not matched to a gene. CDR3 residues: CASSEQGARGYTF. CDR3 sequence (DNA): TGTGCCAGCAGTGAACAGGGGGCGCGTGGCTACACCTTC.

The chain uses TRBV27 and TRBJ1-5, with D possibly matching TRBD1 (5 bases). V gave up 0 bases and J gave up 3 bases, with 12 bases separating them. The CDR3 covers 16 residues. Germline values: CDR1 MNHEY, CDR2 SMNVEV (reference sequence). DNA for the CDR3: TGTGCCAGCAGTTTATCGGGGCAGGGAGACAATCAGCCCCAGCATTTT. It encodes CASSLSGQGDNQPQHF.

The chain employs TRBV10-2 and TRBJ2-7; 7 bases line up with TRBD2. Germline CDR1 and CDR2: WSHSY and SAAADI. The CDR3 has 13 amino acids. V lost 4 bases to trimming and J lost 4 bases; unmatched junction nucleotides: 4. The CDR3 sequence is CASSGGSKYEQYF. The CDR3 DNA reads as TGCGCCAGCAGTGGCGGGAGTAAGTACGAGCAGTACTTC.

The table lists this clone with many counts. The rearrangement uses TRBV6-6 and TRBJ1-1; TRBD1 agrees at 11 bases. Trimming took 6 bases from V and 5 from J; bases not matched to a gene: 5. The length of the CDR3 is 14 residues. Germline V CDR1 and CDR2: MNHNY, SVGAGI (reference sequence). The CDR3 loop is CASRRGDRGTEAFF. CDR3 nucleotides: TGTGCCAGCAGAAGAGGGGACAGGGGGACTGAAGCTTTCTTT.

The chain has TRBV5-1 and TRBJ2-5, with TRBD1 matching over 7 bases. This CDR3 spans 15 amino acids. Per germline, CDR1 SGHRS and CDR2 YFSETQ. The V and J ends lost 3 bases and 5 bases, in that order; junction bases with no gene match: 10. CDR3 sequence reads: CASSSITGAGETQYF. The DNA of the CDR3 is TGCGCCAGCAGCTCAATAACAGGGGCTGGGGAGACCCAGTACTTC.

The chain recombines TRBV10-3 with TRBJ1-5, with D possibly being TRBD1 (6 bases). The germline CDR1 and CDR2 sequences are ENHRY and SYGVKD. Deletions cut 2 bases from V and 5 bases from J, with 13 bases between. The CDR3 is made up of 15 amino acids. The CDR3 is CAISEGGTWDQPQHF. The CDR3 DNA is TGTGCCATCAGTGAGGGGGGGACATGGGATCAGCCCCAGCATTTT.

Comment on this clone: The same CDR3 also results from other DNA sequences found in this sample. The gene calls are TRBV9 and TRBJ2-3; D is undetermined. The V gene's germline CDR1 is SGDLS and CDR2 YYNGEE. V lost 0 bases and J lost 0, with 8 bases in between. The CDR3 totals 15 residues. The CDR3 protein is CASSVEHSSTDTQYF. The CDR3 DNA reads TGTGCCAGCAGCGTAGAACATTCCAGCACAGATACGCAGTATTTT.

The chain carries TRBV5-1 and TRBJ1-2, with a weak D call TRBD1 (5 bases). Germline CDR1 is SGHRS and CDR2 is YFSETQ. The CDR3 runs to 15 residues. V lost 0 bases and J 6 bases, leaving 15 bases between the germline ends. In nucleotides, the CDR3 is TGCGCCAGCAGCTTGGCAAGCCGGGGGGAGGATGGCTACACCTTC. As protein: CASSLASRGEDGYTF.

The chain has TRBV23-1 and TRBJ1-1, with D possibly matching TRBD1 (5 bases). TRBV23-1 is filed as an ORF, its function uncertain. The CDR3 sequence is 17 residues long. V lost 8 bases, J lost 5 bases, and 27 bases lay in between. In DNA form, the CDR3 reads TGCGCCAGCCCCGGGGCGACTCCGAAATGGCCGGGTACTGAAGCTTTCTTT. The encoded protein is CASPGATPKWPGTEAFF.

The chain combines TRBV5-6 with TRBJ2-1; the match to TRBD2 covers 10 bases. The germline V gene has CDR1 SGHDT and CDR2 YYEEEE. V lost 4 bases, J lost 10 bases, and 11 bases stayed unmatched. This CDR3 spans 15 amino acids. This CDR3 is CASSDFGLAGVEQFF. In nucleotides, the CDR3 is TGTGCCAGCAGCGACTTCGGGCTAGCGGGAGTGGAGCAGTTCTTC.

This clone occurred a few times. This chain links TRBV7-6 with TRBJ2-5, with 10 nucleotides matching TRBD2. Germline lookup yields CDR1 SGHVS and CDR2 FNYEAQ. The length of the CDR3 is 16 residues. V lost 5 bases to trimming and J lost 4 bases; unmatched junction nucleotides: 10. The CDR3: CASSHVGTSEVETQYF. For the CDR3, the DNA is TGTGCCAGCAGCCACGTCGGGACTAGCGAAGTAGAGACCCAGTACTTC.

This clone appeared many times. The CDR3 nucleotides read TGTGCCAGCAGCCCGGGACAGGGAAGGGAAAAACTGTTTTTT. This translates into CASSPGQGREKLFF. J is TRBJ1-4 and V is TRBV25-1, with 9 bases identical to TRBD1. With 6 bases clipped from V and 8 bases from J, the junction kept 7 bases outside the gene matches. The CDR3 sequence is 14 residues long. CDR1 is MGHDK and CDR2 is SYGVNS in the germline V gene.

The chain joins TRBV29-1 to TRBJ2-5; D call uncertain. CDR1 SQVTM and CDR2 ANQGSEA come from the germline V gene. The CDR3 is 11 amino acids. Trimming pared 8 bases from V and 2 bases from J, leaving 9 bases between. CDR3 amino acids: CSLRIQETQYF. The CDR3 bases are TGCAGCTTGAGGATTCAAGAGACCCAGTACTTC.

This chain links TRBV29-1 with TRBJ2-5, with D perhaps being TRBD1 or TRBD2 (6 bases each). The CDR3 covers 13 residues. V was trimmed by 3 bases and J by 5 bases, leaving 13 bases between them. Looked up from germline, CDR1 is SQVTM and CDR2 is ANQGSEA. The CDR3 DNA reads TGCAGCGTTGATAGGGGGGCCTCGGAGACCCAGTACTTC. As protein: CSVDRGASETQYF. The full variable domain, in which reference TRBV29-1 and TRBJ2-5 provide the parts outside the CDR3, is SAVISQKPSRDICQRGTSLTIQCQVDSQVTMMFWYRQQPGQSLTLIATANQGSEATYESGFVIDKFPISRPNLTFSTLTVSNMSPEDSSIYLCSVDRGASETQYFGPGTRLLVL.